This passage covers 18 T cell receptor beta chains from one sample sequenced in a study of T cells in Graves' hyperthyroidism and ophthalmopathy. Amplified TCR beta CDR3 regions derived from RNA transcripts. HTBI primers drove first-round RT-PCR of the TCR CDR3. TCRdb called the multiplex PCR reads again in MiXCR, with one record for every CDR3 protein. Of nearly 750,000 distinct CDR3 sequences listed, about a third are singletons. The sample consisted of blood. These receptors came from a woman aged 35 to 49 with Graves' hyperthyroidism.

This clonotype was recorded many times. The V and J genes are TRBV20-1 and TRBJ1-5; D remains unclear. V shed 3 bases and J shed 4 bases, with 16 bases lying between them. The germline gives CDR1 DFQATT, CDR2 SNEGSKA (reference sequence). CDR3 length: 15 amino acids. CDR3 sequence (DNA): TGCAGTGCTAGCTATGGGGTGATGAGGAATCAGCCCCAGCATTTT. Its protein product is CSASYGVMRNQPQHF.

This clonotype was recorded a few times. The CDR3 carries no conserved terminal phenylalanine or tryptophan, so it likely arises from a read error. No DNA is shown, since the ends of the CDR3 on it are uncertain; the CDR3 is the one TCRdb lists. The chain has TRBV29-1 and TRBJ2-1. CDR1 SQVTM and CDR2 ANQGSEA come from the germline V gene. The CDR3 is made up of 12 amino acids, end residues included. The CDR3 region is CSVDDGVDEQTL.

J is TRBJ1-2 and V is TRBV25-1; tentatively, D is TRBD1 (5 bases). The CDR3 covers 13 residues. Trimming took off 11 bases at V and 6 bases at J, with 19 bases between the two ends. Germline CDR1 reads MGHDK; CDR2 reads SYGVNS. The CDR3 region has the DNA TGTGCCTGGAGTGTCACGGGGCGGGATGGCTACACCTTC. It codes for CAWSVTGRDGYTF.

The chain is built from TRBV10-3 and TRBJ1-1, with 7 bases fitting TRBD1. The CDR3 totals 15 residues. V gave up 11 bases and J gave up 1 base; unmatched junction bases: 13. CDR1 is ENHRY and CDR2 is SYGVKD in the germline V gene. CDR3 in amino acids: CASDRSGVGNTEAFF. The CDR3 coding sequence is TGTGCCTCGGACAGGTCGGGAGTAGGGAACACTGAAGCTTTCTTT.

V and J are TRBV10-3 and TRBJ2-3, with TRBD2 identical over 7 bases. J lost 2 bases, V lost 5 bases, and 7 bases had no gene match. The germline CDR1 and CDR2 sequences are ENHRY and SYGVKD. This CDR3 is 15 amino acids long. DNA for the CDR3: TGTGCCATCAGTTCGAAGCGGGGAGACACAGATACGCAGTATTTT. This sequence encodes CAISSKRGDTDTQYF.

This clonotype was counted at least ten times. This chain links TRBV19 with TRBJ1-1; weak D call: TRBD1 (5 bases). The CDR3 is 12 residues long. Per germline, CDR1 LNHDA and CDR2 SQIVND (reference sequence). V was trimmed by 5 bases and J by 3 bases, leaving 7 bases between them. Here the CDR3 reads CASSEQDTEAFF. The CDR3 DNA reads as TGTGCCAGTAGTGAACAGGACACTGAAGCTTTCTTT. Complete variable domain (other parts from reference TRBV19 and TRBJ1-1): DGGITQSPKYLFRKEGQNVTLSCEQNLNHDAMYWYRQDPGQGLRLIYYSQIVNDFQKGDIAEGYSVSREKKESFPLTVTSAQKNPTAFYLCASSEQDTEAFFGQGTRLTVV.

This clonotype turned up a few times. The CDR3 nucleotides read TGTGCCAGCAGCTGGACAGACTTTGAAGCTTTCTTT. Its translation: CASSWTDFEAFF. This sequence joins TRBV12-3 or TRBV12-4 and TRBJ1-1, with D tentatively TRBD1 (6 bases). Trimming removed 6 bases from V and 7 bases from J, with 12 bases in between. There are 12 residues in the CDR3.

This clonotype was detected only once. V usage is TRBV7-9 and J usage is TRBJ2-7; D may be TRBD1 or TRBD2 (5 bases each). Germline values: CDR1 SEHNR, CDR2 FQNEAQ (reference sequence). V lost 5 bases to trimming and J lost 3 bases, with 14 bases between them. The CDR3 consists of 14 residues. The DNA of the CDR3 is TGTGCCAGCAGCCACCGGGACCCCTACTACGAGCAGTACTTC. This gives the protein CASSHRDPYYEQYF.

The sample holds many counts of this clonotype. V is TRBV5-6 and J is TRBJ1-2; D remains unclear. CDR3 size: 14 residues. Germline V gene lookup returns CDR1 SGHDT and CDR2 YYEEEE. The V end lost 0 bases, the J end lost 2 bases, and 8 bases lay between the germline ends. The CDR3 is CASSLEGWNYGYTF. In nucleotides, the CDR3 is TGTGCCAGCAGCTTGGAAGGGTGGAACTATGGCTACACCTTC.

This chain uses TRBV7-9 with TRBJ1-4; no definite D call. From germline, CDR1 is SEHNR and CDR2 FQNEAQ (reference sequence). The CDR3 extends over 15 amino acids. The V gene lost 6 bases and the J gene lost 0 bases, with 11 bases spanning the gap. CDR3 in amino acids: CASSLQVATNEKLFF. Written as DNA, the CDR3 is TGTGCCAGCAGTTTACAAGTTGCAACTAATGAAAAACTGTTTTTT. Full variable domain (rest looked up from reference TRBV7-9 and TRBJ1-4): DTGVSQNPRHKITKRGQNVTFRCDPISEHNRLYWYRQTLGQGPEFLTYFQNEAQLEKSRLLSDRFSAERPKGSFSTLEIQRTEQGDSAMYLCASSLQVATNEKLFFGSGTQLSVL.

V gene TRBV7-9 combines with J gene TRBJ2-5; 11 bases are shared with TRBD1. J gave up 7 bases and V 5 bases, and 12 bases lay outside the gene matches. Germline CDR1 and CDR2: SEHNR and FQNEAQ (reference sequence). The CDR3 has 16 amino acids. CDR3 protein: CASSPRDRGRAATQYF. The DNA of the CDR3 is TGTGCCAGCAGCCCGAGGGACAGGGGGAGGGCGGCGACCCAGTACTTC.

This clonotype has more than one count but fewer than ten. The V gene is TRBV7-2, the J gene TRBJ1-4, with D tentatively TRBD1 (5 bases). CDR3 length equals 20 residues. The V gene lost 7 bases and the J gene lost 1 base, with 28 bases spanning the gap. Germline loops: CDR1 SGHTA, CDR2 FQGNSA. Here the CDR3 reads CASTLVGRGHWDGTNEKLFF. DNA for the CDR3: TGTGCCAGCACCCTAGTGGGTCGGGGCCACTGGGACGGAACTAATGAAAAACTGTTTTTT.

The chain combines TRBV6-6 with TRBJ2-2; D is unclear. V was cut by 6 bases and J by 0 bases, with 8 bases left in between. The CDR3 covers 14 residues. Germline CDR1 is MNHNY and CDR2 is SVGAGI (reference sequence). CDR3 protein: CASRDGTNTGELFF. In DNA, the CDR3 is TGTGCCAGCAGGGACGGAACGAACACCGGGGAGCTGTTTTTT.

The V call is TRBV6-5, the J call TRBJ1-1; D is ambiguous. V shed 0 bases and J shed 3 bases, with 8 bases lying between them. The CDR3 is 14 amino acids. Germline values: CDR1 MNHEY, CDR2 SVGAGI. This CDR3 is CASSYSTPDTEAFF. The CDR3 DNA reads as TGTGCCAGCAGTTACTCGACCCCGGACACTGAAGCTTTCTTT.

The chain couples TRBV7-9 to TRBJ2-7; the D gene is possibly TRBD2 (5 bases). Deletions cut 1 base from V and 3 bases from J, with 10 bases between. This CDR3 contains 14 residues. CDR1 is SEHNR, CDR2 FQNEAQ, per germline (reference sequence). CDR3 nucleotides: TGTGCCAGCAGCTTAGAGGACGGGAACTACGAGCAGTACTTC. Its translation is CASSLEDGNYEQYF.

The rearrangement joins TRBV6-1 to TRBJ2-2; D gene unclear. The V end was cut by 5 bases, the J end by 7 bases, with 8 bases between. The CDR3 is made up of 12 amino acids. Germline V gene lookup returns CDR1 MNHNS and CDR2 SASEGT. The CDR3 spells CASSPFSGELFF. The CDR3 DNA sequence: TGTGCCAGCAGTCCCTTTAGCGGGGAGCTGTTTTTT.

On this clonotype: Given a much more abundant clone one base away, this may be a read error. V and J are TRBV7-7 and TRBJ2-2; D call uncertain. In germline, CDR1 is SSHAT, CDR2 FNYEAQ (reference sequence). The CDR3 extends over 15 amino acids. The CDR3 reads CASSLVPGGRGELFF. DNA of the CDR3: TGTGCTAGCAGCTTAGTCCCAGGTGGTCGCGGGGAGCTGTTTTTT.

This clonotype occurred many times. This rearrangement joins TRBV3-1 to TRBJ2-7; no reliable D call. Looked up from germline, CDR1 is LGHDT and CDR2 is YNNKEL (reference sequence). CDR3 length equals 13 residues. V gave up 8 bases and J gave up 7 bases, with 18 bases separating them. CDR3 sequence reads: CASCDMGKREQYF. CDR3 nucleotides: TGTGCCAGCTGCGACATGGGGAAGAGGGAGCAGTACTTC.